This entry lists 21 T cell receptor beta chains sequenced from one sample in a study of identical twins (dated by TCRdb to about 2016). Library prep was done by 5' RACE. Sequenced using an Illumina HiSeq 2000. TCRdb reanalyzed the raw reads on its own, using fastp at Q25 for trimming and MiXCR for clone calling, and kept in-frame beta chains. Rows with one shared CDR3 protein collapse into an entry with the most common genes and DNA. This sample holds 1.5 million to 2 million distinct CDR3 sequences; about 32% were observed only once. The leading ten clones occupy 0.25% to 0.3% of the sample. Specimen: cord blood. These receptors were collected from a newborn girl in good health.

The chain recombines TRBV11-2 with TRBJ2-1, with 16 bases fitting TRBD2. V lost 5 bases and J lost 4; bases outside the gene matches: 11. CDR3 length: 19 residues. The V gene's germline CDR1 is SGHAT and CDR2 FQNNGV. The CDR3 bases are TGTGCCAGCAGCCCCGGGACTAGCGGGGGGGCTATATTATACAATGAGCAGTTCTTC. It is translated as CASSPGTSGGAILYNEQFF.

This chain links TRBV18 with TRBJ1-1, with D possibly being TRBD1 (6 bases). The CDR3 extends over 14 amino acids. The germline gives CDR1 KGHSH, CDR2 LQKENI. V was pared by 4 bases and J by 7 bases, with 16 bases between. DNA for the CDR3: TGTGCCAGCTCACAACAGGGCGGAGGGAGTGAAGCTTTCTTT. This sequence encodes CASSQQGGGSEAFF.

This clonotype was counted ten times or more. The rearrangement joins TRBV29-1 to TRBJ2-3; tentatively, D is TRBD2 (5 bases). CDR1 and CDR2 from the germline V gene are SQVTM and ANQGSEA. The ends were cut back, 4 bases at V and 4 bases at J, with 15 bases in the middle. The length of the CDR3 is 14 residues. This CDR3 is CSVVGEGAADTQYF. In DNA, the CDR3 is TGCAGCGTTGTTGGTGAGGGCGCGGCAGATACGCAGTATTTT.

Regarding this clonotype: It may be a read error: a sequence one base away is much more abundant. The CDR3 DNA reads as TGTGCCAGCAGGCGGGTGGGCGACTACTCCTCCTACAATGAGCAGTACTTC. Translated, it gives CASRRVGDYSSYNEQYF. This chain connects TRBV12-3 or TRBV12-4 to TRBJ2-1, with D possibly matching TRBD2 (5 bases). The DNA matches TRBJ2-7 better at its end, which makes the J call doubtful. The CDR3 runs 17 residues.

This clonotype was counted many times. An end of the junction does not agree with germline; a read error may underlie this. The chain combines TRBV5-1 with TRBJ2-7; the match to TRBD2 covers 11 bases. Germline values: CDR1 SGHRS, CDR2 YFSETQ. The CDR3 consists of 13 residues. This chain's CDR3 is CASSGTSGYEQYF. Here the CDR3 DNA reads TGTGCCAGCAGCGGGACTAGCGGCTACGAGCAGTACTTC.

The rearrangement uses TRBV11-2 and TRBJ2-1, with D perhaps matching TRBD1 or TRBD2 (6 bases each). Germline loops: CDR1 SGHAT, CDR2 FQNNGV. CDR3 length: 17 residues. Trimming removed 2 bases at V and 4 bases at J, with 18 bases between. The CDR3 spells CASSLQGGPFGYNEQFF. Here the CDR3 DNA reads TGTGCCAGCAGCTTACAAGGGGGGCCTTTCGGGTACAATGAGCAGTTCTTC.

CDR3 in amino acids: CATSVRTGGKDEQFF. The CDR3 DNA follows: TGTGCCACCAGTGTCCGGACAGGGGGCAAGGATGAGCAGTTCTTC. The chain links TRBV24-1 to TRBJ2-1; TRBD1 aligns across 11 bases. J lost 8 bases, V lost 5 bases, and 7 bases had no gene match. The CDR3 extends over 15 amino acids. Germline assignment: CDR1 KGHDR and CDR2 SFDVKD.

The rearrangement links TRBV9 to TRBJ1-1, with D unresolved. Trimming took 0 bases from V and 4 from J, leaving 10 bases between them. Per the germline V gene, CDR1 is SGDLS and CDR2 is YYNGEE. The CDR3 spans 14 residues. The CDR3 region is CASSVGRIGTEAFF. For the CDR3, the DNA is TGTGCCAGCAGCGTAGGAAGGATCGGCACTGAAGCTTTCTTT.

This rearrangement joins TRBV12-3 or TRBV12-4 to TRBJ2-3; TRBD1 aligns across 8 bases. Unmatched junction bases numbered 9, after V lost 5 bases and J lost 2 bases. The CDR3 spans 16 residues. This CDR3 is CASSPRDRFSTDTQYF. The DNA for the CDR3 is TGTGCCAGCAGTCCGCGGGACAGGTTCTCCACAGATACGCAGTATTTT.

Details on this clonotype: A read error is possible here, since a much larger clone lies one base away. The V call is TRBV9, the J call TRBJ2-7; a weak D match, TRBD2 (5 bases). Judging by the DNA end, TRBJ2-5 fits better; the J call may be wrong. The CDR3 contains 15 residues. In germline, CDR1 is SGDLS, CDR2 YYNGEE. The CDR3 DNA follows: TGTGCCAGCAGCGTAATCGGAGGTATGACAGAGACCCAGTACTTC. This translates into CASSVIGGMTETQYF.

The chain joins TRBV27 to TRBJ2-4; TRBD1 agrees at 7 bases. Germline values: CDR1 MNHEY, CDR2 SMNVEV (reference sequence). J gave up 15 bases and V 7 bases, and 9 bases lay outside the gene matches. The length of the CDR3 is 11 residues. CDR3 sequence (DNA): TGTGCCAGCACTAATCGGGACAGTGGGTACTTC. It translates to CASTNRDSGYF.

This clonotype turned up a few times. This sequence joins TRBV20-1 and TRBJ1-4, with a weak D call TRBD1 (5 bases). The CDR3 extends over 14 amino acids. The V gene lost 2 bases and the J gene lost 7 bases, with 14 bases spanning the gap. Germline V lookup: CDR1 DFQATT, CDR2 SNEGSKA (reference sequence). Here the CDR3 DNA reads TGCAGTGCTAGACCGAGGGGCGAGGGTGAAAAACTGTTTTTT. Translating it yields CSARPRGEGEKLFF.

This clonotype was seen a handful of times. The V and J genes are TRBV2 and TRBJ2-1, with D possibly matching TRBD2 (5 bases). Germline V gene data show CDR1 as SNHLY and CDR2 as FYNNEI. Trimming pared 6 bases from V and 9 bases from J, leaving 21 bases between. The CDR3 spans 15 residues. The CDR3 DNA reads TGTGCCAGCAGCGATGGTGGGGAGAGGCTTGGTGAGCAGTTCTTC. Amino acid sequence: CASSDGGERLGEQFF.

The chain carries TRBV5-1 and TRBJ2-1, with D perhaps matching TRBD1 (6 bases). The J call may be incorrect, as the DNA end agrees better with TRBJ2-7. The CDR3 contains 16 residues. Germline V gives CDR1 SGHRS, CDR2 YFSETQ. CDR3 residues: CASSLVTRTATYEQYF. CDR3 in DNA: TGCGCCAGCAGCTTGGTTACCAGGACAGCAACCTACGAGCAGTACTTC.

This chain connects TRBV20-1 to TRBJ2-1; D might be TRBD1 (5 bases). The DNA end lines up better with TRBJ2-7; the J call may be wrong. Germline CDR1 reads DFQATT; CDR2 reads SNEGSKA (reference sequence). The CDR3 is 17 amino acids. CDR3 sequence (DNA): TGCAGTGCTAGGCCTCAGGGTGCCCGCTTGACCTACAATGAGCAGTACTTC. Translation gives CSARPQGARLTYNEQYF.

This clonotype was recorded many times. The V gene is TRBV29-1, the J gene TRBJ2-7; 8 nucleotides line up with TRBD1. Germline values: CDR1 SQVTM, CDR2 ANQGSEA. The CDR3 is 14 residues long. J gave up 0 bases and V 2 bases, and 3 bases lay outside the gene matches. The CDR3 region has the DNA TGCAGCGTTGAATCGGGACAGGACTCCTACGAGCAGTACTTC. It translates to CSVESGQDSYEQYF.

The chain carries TRBV6-2 or TRBV6-3 and TRBJ2-1; unclear D gene. The CDR3 extends over 12 amino acids. V gave up 5 bases and J gave up 12 bases, with 14 bases separating them. Germline CDR1 MNHEY, CDR2 SVGEGT. As DNA, the CDR3 is TGTGCCAGCAGTCTCACCGGCATGGGGCAGTTCTTC. This gives the protein CASSLTGMGQFF.

This clonotype was detected only a few times. CDR3 bases: TGCGCCAGCAGCTTGGGGACAGAGCCCGCTAACTATGGCTACACCTTC. The encoded protein is CASSLGTEPANYGYTF. J is TRBJ1-2 and V is TRBV5-1; perhaps TRBD1 as D (6 bases). The CDR3 has 16 amino acids. Germline V CDR1 and CDR2: SGHRS, YFSETQ. Trimming left V 0 bases short and J 0 bases short, with 12 bases between.

This clonotype was counted ten times or more. The V gene is TRBV29-1, the J gene TRBJ2-1; 7 bases agree with TRBD2. V trimming: 4 bases; J trimming: 7 bases; junction bases outside the gene matches: 13. CDR1 SQVTM and CDR2 ANQGSEA come from the germline V gene. This CDR3 contains 15 residues. In DNA form, the CDR3 reads TGCAGCGTTGTACTTCCTAGCGGTTTTAGGAATGAGCAGTTCTTC. Translation: CSVVLPSGFRNEQFF.

This clonotype has a single count. The CDR3 region has the DNA TGCGCCAGCAGCCAAAGGTCGCAGGGAGCCTATGGCTACACCTTC. It specifies CASSQRSQGAYGYTF. The chain carries TRBV4-1 and TRBJ1-2, with D maybe TRBD1 (5 bases). The CDR3 runs to 15 residues. Germline CDR1 reads MGHRA; CDR2 reads YSYEKL. V lost 2 bases, J lost 4 bases, and 14 bases lay in between.

The V and J genes are TRBV20-1 and TRBJ2-1; D remains unclear. Trimming removed 4 bases from V and 10 bases from J, with 17 bases in between. Germline V CDR1 and CDR2: DFQATT, SNEGSKA (reference sequence). CDR3 size: 13 residues. DNA of the CDR3: TGCAGTGCTACTCACAGATCGAGCGAGGAGCAGTTCTTC. Protein product: CSATHRSSEEQFF.